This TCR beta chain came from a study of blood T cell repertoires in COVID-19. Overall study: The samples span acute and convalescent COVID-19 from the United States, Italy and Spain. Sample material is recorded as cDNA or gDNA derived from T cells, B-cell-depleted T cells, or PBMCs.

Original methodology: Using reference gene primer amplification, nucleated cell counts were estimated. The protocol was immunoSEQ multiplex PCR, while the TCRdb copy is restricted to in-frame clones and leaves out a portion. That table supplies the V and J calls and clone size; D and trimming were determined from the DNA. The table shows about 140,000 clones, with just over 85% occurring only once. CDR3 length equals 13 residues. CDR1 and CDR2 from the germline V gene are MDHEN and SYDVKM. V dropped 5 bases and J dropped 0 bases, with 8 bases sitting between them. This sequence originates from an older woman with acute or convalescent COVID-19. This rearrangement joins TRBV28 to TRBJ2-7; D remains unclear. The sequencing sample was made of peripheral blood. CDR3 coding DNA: TGTGCCAGCAGTCGAGGAACCTCCTACGAGCAGTACTTC. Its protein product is CASSRGTSYEQYF. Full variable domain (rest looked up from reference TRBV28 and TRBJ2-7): DVKVTQSSRYLVKRTGEKVFLECVQDMDHENMFWYRQDPGLGLRLIYFSYDVKMKEKGDIPEGYSVSREKKERFSLILESASTNQTSMYLCASSRGTSYEQYFGPGTRLTVT.